The T cell receptor beta chain under discussion was sequenced for a study of shared clonotypes between healthy human individuals. The wider study: The study enrolled a couple of women and a few men aged 18 to 49. Donors had three CD4 naive, three CD4 memory, two CD8 naive and one CD8 memory plate apiece.

Per sorted-subset replicate PCR, input was 200 to 250 ng DNA, representing 30,000 to 35,000 T cell genomes. Original processing methods: From ImmunoSEQ came sequences covering only the junction and carrying no quality scores, so filtering differed. Profiled with immunoSEQ multiplex PCR; TCRdb holds only in-frame clones, not every one. V, J and clone size were drawn from that table, and D and trimming were deduced from the DNA. The sample shows more than 1,200,000 clones, approximately 98.5% of them seen only once. Germline loops: CDR1 KGHSH, CDR2 LQKENI. V lost 2 bases to trimming and J lost 1 base, with 14 bases between them. The CDR3 loop spans 16 amino acids.

The clonotype comes from a man aged 25-40 years in good health. The specimen was naive CD4+ T cells sorted from blood. The subset: CD45RA+ positively selected. V is TRBV18 and J is TRBJ1-2, with D unclear. The CDR3 DNA sequence: TGTGCCAGCTCACCAGAAGTACCACAGAATAACTATGGCTACACCTTC. Translating gives CASSPEVPQNNYGYTF.